The sequence of this TCR beta chain was determined in a study of blood T cell repertoires in COVID-19 (dated by TCRdb to about 2020). Some background on the complete study: Collaborator samples came from the United States, Italy and Spain and covered acute and convalescent phases of COVID-19. The material from the prospective study consisted of cDNA or gDNA derived from T cells, B-cell-depleted T cells, or PBMCs. Deeply sampled blood TCRbeta repertoires from subjects exposed to, actively infected with, or recovered from COVID-19 were included in the dataset. The repertoires were released in a freely available public database meant as a resource for research on the immune response to SARS-CoV-2. Samples came from the ongoing ImmuneRACE study (first 160 participants) plus 1,254 subjects from 6 global collaborators. Nearly every sample came with metadata listing a de-identified subject ID, COVID-19 status, age in years and sex. Where available, HLA class I and class II types were obtained from metadata supplied by the sample provider rather than from assay-based typing. General conclusions and limits of the study: How much clinical and demographic metadata was included differed by source and by participant, and the metadata was provided uncurated.

A remark on this clone: No cognate antigen has been identified for it. Base qualities are not at hand, and no much larger clone is one base apart.

A second Seattle source provided samples from volunteer blood donors who had recovered from COVID-19. Each collaborating institution followed its own protocols to collect whole blood in K2EDTA tubes. Collaborator samples were shipped for TCRbeta analysis as frozen whole blood, isolated PBMCs, or DNA extracted from either sample type. TCRbeta CDR3 regions were amplified from genomic DNA using the immunoSEQ Assay, a bias-controlled multiplex PCR. On the authors' methods: Within the assay, amplification of reference gene primers was used to estimate how many nucleated cells each sample contained. To quantify the absolute abundance of each unique TCRbeta CDR3 rearrangement, sequence reads were collapsed and filtered. For each sample, productive Simpson clonality was calculated as the square root of Simpson's diversity index across productive rearrangements. Sourced from immuneACCESS, this table was stored by TCRdb with only in-frame sequences that have V and J called. A share of the clones is absent; for the studies checked, an unresolved V gene accounts for under half, and the remainder has no known explanation. For V, J and clone size, that table is used; D and trimming come from the DNA. The sample includes a few hundred thousand clones, with 85% to 90% observed a single time. The ten biggest clones cover 4% to 5% of the sample.

There are 15 amino acids in the CDR3, from cysteine to phenylalanine inclusive. The sequence is cut down to CDR3 DNA, 45 bases in frame from base 1. V is reduced by 3 bases and J by 3 bases, leaving a spacing of 14 bases between them. From a lookup of the germline V gene, CDR1 and CDR2 are KGHSH and LQKENI. The sample taken for sequencing was peripheral blood. The chain is assembled from TRBV18 and TRBJ1-1, with TRBD1 as a weak D call on 6 bases. The receptor's source is a woman in her 40s who had recovered from COVID-19. In nucleotides, the sequence is TGTGCCAGCTCACCCGGAGCGGGGGCGGACACTGAAGCTTTCTTT. Translated, this gives CASSPGAGADTEAFF.